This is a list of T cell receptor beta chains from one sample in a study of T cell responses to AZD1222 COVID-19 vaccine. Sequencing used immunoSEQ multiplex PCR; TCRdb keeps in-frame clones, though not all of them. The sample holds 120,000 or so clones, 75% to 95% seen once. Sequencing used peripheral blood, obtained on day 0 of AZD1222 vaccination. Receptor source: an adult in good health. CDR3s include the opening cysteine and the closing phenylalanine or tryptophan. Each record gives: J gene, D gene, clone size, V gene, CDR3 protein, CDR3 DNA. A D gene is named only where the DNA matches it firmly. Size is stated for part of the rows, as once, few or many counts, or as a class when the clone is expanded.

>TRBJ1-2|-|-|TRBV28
CASSRTGSAYGYTF
TGTGCCAGCAGCCGCACAGGGTCGGCCTATGGCTACACCTTC
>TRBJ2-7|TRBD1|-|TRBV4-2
CASSSRDRGSYEQYF
TGTGCCAGCAGCTCCAGGGACAGGGGTTCCTACGAGCAGTACTTC
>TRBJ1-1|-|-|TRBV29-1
CSSVRGALNTEAFF
TGCAGCTCGGTACGGGGGGCTCTGAACACTGAAGCTTTCTTT
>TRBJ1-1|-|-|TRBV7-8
CASSLRGQAVGEAFF
TGTGCCAGCAGCTTACGGGGCCAGGCTGTGGGGGAAGCTTTCTTT
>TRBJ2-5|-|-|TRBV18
CASSRSIEETQYF
TGTGCCAGCTCACGGTCGATAGAAGAGACCCAGTACTTC
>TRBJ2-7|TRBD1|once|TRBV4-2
CASSQGDRPYEQYF
TGTGCCAGCAGCCAAGGGGACAGACCCTACGAGCAGTACTTC
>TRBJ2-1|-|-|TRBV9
CASSVGWTEGNEQFF
TGTGCCAGCAGCGTAGGTTGGACGGAGGGGAATGAGCAGTTCTTC
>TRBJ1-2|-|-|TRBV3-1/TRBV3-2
CASSQTGPLNYGYTF
TGTGCCAGCAGCCAAACGGGACCACTCAACTATGGCTACACCTTC
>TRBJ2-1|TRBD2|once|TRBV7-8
CASSRTSGISYNEQFF
TGTGCCAGCAGCCGGACTAGCGGGATCTCCTACAATGAGCAGTTCTTC
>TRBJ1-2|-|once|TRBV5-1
CASSLEQGSYGYTF
TGCGCCAGCAGCTTGGAACAGGGTAGCTATGGCTACACCTTC
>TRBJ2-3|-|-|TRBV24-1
CATSDNQGTSITDTQYF
TGTGCCACCAGTGATAACCAAGGGACAAGCATCACAGATACGCAGTATTTT
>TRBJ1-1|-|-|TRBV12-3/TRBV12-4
CASSSDGGTEAFF
TGTGCCAGCAGTTCGGACGGGGGCACTGAAGCTTTCTTT
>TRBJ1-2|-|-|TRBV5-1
CASSRNEGEFYGYTF
TGCGCCAGCAGCAGGAACGAGGGAGAGTTTTATGGCTACACCTTC
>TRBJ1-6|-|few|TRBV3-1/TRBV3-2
CASSLRDTISPLHF
TGTGCCAGCAGCCTCCGGGACACGATTTCACCCCTCCACTTT
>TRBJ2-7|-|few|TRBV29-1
CSVEVLGIPREQYF
TGCAGCGTTGAGGTGTTAGGGATTCCTAGGGAGCAGTACTTC
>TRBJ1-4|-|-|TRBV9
CASSVGMEVGDIGRPNEKLFF
TGTGCCAGCAGCGTAGGTATGGAGGTCGGGGATATCGGGAGGCCTAATGAAAAACTGTTTTTT
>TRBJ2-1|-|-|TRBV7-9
CASTLSNEQFF
TGTGCCAGCACCCTCTCCAATGAGCAGTTCTTC
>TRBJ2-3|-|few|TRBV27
CASKRTDTQYF
TGTGCCAGCAAGCGTACAGATACGCAGTATTTT
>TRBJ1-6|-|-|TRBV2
CASREVRLDSPLHF
TGTGCCAGCAGAGAGGTGAGGTTAGATTCACCCCTCCACTTT
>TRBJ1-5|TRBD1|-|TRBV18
CASSPTGVRDRDNQPQHF
TGTGCCAGCTCACCTACAGGAGTCCGGGACAGGGACAATCAGCCCCAGCATTTT
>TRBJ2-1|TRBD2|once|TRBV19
CASSIISGLSHNEQFF
TGTGCCAGTAGTATTATTTCGGGACTATCCCACAATGAGCAGTTCTTC
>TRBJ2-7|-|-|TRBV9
CASSRIEGEQYF
TGTGCCAGCAGCCGGATAGAGGGCGAGCAGTACTTC
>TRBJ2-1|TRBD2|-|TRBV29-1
CSVEGLAGGYNEQFF
TGCAGCGTTGAGGGACTAGCGGGAGGATACAATGAGCAGTTCTTC
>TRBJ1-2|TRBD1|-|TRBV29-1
CSAGAGTGINGYTF
TGCAGCGCTGGGGCCGGGACAGGGATTAATGGCTACACCTTC
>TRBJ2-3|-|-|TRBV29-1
CSAETSTDTQYF
TGCAGCGCCGAGACCAGCACAGATACGCAGTATTTT
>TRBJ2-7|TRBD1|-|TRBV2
CASRNQQGAGGEQYF
TGTGCCAGCAGAAACCAACAGGGGGCGGGCGGCGAGCAGTACTTC
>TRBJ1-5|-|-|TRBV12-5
CASGSPKGTQHF
TGTGCTAGTGGGAGTCCCAAGGGGACCCAGCATTTT
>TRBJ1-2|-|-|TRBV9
CASSTRTSGAYGYTF
TGTGCCAGCAGCACTCGGACCTCTGGTGCCTATGGCTACACCTTC